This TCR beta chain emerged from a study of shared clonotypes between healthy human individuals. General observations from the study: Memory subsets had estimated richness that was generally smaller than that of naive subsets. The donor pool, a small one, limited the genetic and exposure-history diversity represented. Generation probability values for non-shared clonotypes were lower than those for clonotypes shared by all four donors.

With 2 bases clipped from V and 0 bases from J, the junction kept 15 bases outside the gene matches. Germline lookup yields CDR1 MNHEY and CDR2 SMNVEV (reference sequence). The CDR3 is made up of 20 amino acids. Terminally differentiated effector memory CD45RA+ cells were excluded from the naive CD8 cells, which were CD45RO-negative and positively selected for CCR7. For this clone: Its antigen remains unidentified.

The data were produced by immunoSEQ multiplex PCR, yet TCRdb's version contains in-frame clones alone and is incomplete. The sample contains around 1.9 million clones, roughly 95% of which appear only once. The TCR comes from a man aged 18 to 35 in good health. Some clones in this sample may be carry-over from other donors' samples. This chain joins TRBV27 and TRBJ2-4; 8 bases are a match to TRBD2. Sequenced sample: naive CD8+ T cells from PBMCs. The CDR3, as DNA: TGTGCCAGCAGTTTAAAGGGGGTACTAGCGGCTACCCTAGCCAAAAACATTCAGTACTTC. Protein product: CASSLKGVLAATLAKNIQYF.